This T cell receptor (beta chain) stems from a study of Ad26.COV2.S vaccination and SARS-CoV-2 variants. Measured with immunoSEQ multiplex PCR; TCRdb has only the in-frame clones, and not every one. The top ten clones hold less than 4.5% of a sample with around 450,000 clones, roughly 90% of them seen once. Germline CDR1 and CDR2: MNHEY and SVGAGI. Unmatched junction bases numbered 13, after V lost 5 bases and J lost 6 bases. This CDR3 spans 15 amino acids. Treatment in this sample: roughly 18 received Ad26.COV2.S at low or high dose, single or two shots; 5 received placebo; per-sample allocation not given. Specimens were obtained on day 63 following the first vaccine or placebo injection.

V is TRBV6-5 and J is TRBJ2-7; 7 bases are a match to TRBD1. This receptor was obtained from a person aged 18-60 years who received the Ad26.COV2.S COVID-19 vaccine or a placebo. Specimen: peripheral blood, collected in a trial of Ad26.COV2.S vaccine versus placebo. The CDR3 coding sequence is TGTGCCAGCAGTCCCCAGGGGGTGGACGTCGGCGAGCAGTACTTC. Translated, it gives CASSPQGVDVGEQYF.